This TCR beta chain was documented in a study of blood T cell repertoires in COVID-19. Study at large: Some COVID-19 samples were acute and others convalescent; all came from the United States, Italy and Spain. T cells, B-cell-depleted T cells, or PBMCs provided the cDNA or gDNA that served as material.

As handled by the study authors: Amplification from reference gene primers served as the basis for estimated nucleated cell counts. TCRdb's copy holds only in-frame clones and misses some; the assay was immunoSEQ multiplex PCR. That table supplies the V and J calls and clone size; D and trimming were determined from the DNA. Altogether 200,000 to 300,000 clones are present, roughly 90% being singletons, with the ten largest covering about 0.7%. V was trimmed by 0 bases and J by 4 bases, leaving 18 bases between them. From germline, CDR1 is ENHRY and CDR2 SYGVKD. The CDR3 spans 17 residues. Sequencing was done on a sample of peripheral blood. The V and J genes are TRBV10-3 and TRBJ1-2; D is uncertain. The origin of this receptor is a human donor in a cohort sampled during active COVID-19. The CDR3 loop reads CAISESTLGGEIYGYTF. The CDR3 region has the DNA TGTGCCATCAGTGAGTCGACTCTAGGCGGGGAAATCTATGGCTACACCTTC.